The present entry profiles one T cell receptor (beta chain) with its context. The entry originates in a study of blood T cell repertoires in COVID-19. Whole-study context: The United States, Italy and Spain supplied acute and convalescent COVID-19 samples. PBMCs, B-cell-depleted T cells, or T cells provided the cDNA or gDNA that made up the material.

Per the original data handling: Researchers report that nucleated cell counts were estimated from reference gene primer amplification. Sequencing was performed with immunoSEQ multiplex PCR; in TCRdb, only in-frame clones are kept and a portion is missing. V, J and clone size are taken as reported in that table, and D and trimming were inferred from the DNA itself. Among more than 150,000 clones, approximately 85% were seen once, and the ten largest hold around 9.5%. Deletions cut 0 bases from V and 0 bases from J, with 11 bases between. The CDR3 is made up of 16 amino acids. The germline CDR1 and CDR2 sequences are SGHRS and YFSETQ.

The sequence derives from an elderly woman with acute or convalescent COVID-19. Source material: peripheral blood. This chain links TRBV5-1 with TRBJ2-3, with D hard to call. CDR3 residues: CASSLVGARSTDTQYF. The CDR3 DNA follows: TGCGCCAGCAGCTTGGTGGGCGCCCGCAGCACAGATACGCAGTATTTT.